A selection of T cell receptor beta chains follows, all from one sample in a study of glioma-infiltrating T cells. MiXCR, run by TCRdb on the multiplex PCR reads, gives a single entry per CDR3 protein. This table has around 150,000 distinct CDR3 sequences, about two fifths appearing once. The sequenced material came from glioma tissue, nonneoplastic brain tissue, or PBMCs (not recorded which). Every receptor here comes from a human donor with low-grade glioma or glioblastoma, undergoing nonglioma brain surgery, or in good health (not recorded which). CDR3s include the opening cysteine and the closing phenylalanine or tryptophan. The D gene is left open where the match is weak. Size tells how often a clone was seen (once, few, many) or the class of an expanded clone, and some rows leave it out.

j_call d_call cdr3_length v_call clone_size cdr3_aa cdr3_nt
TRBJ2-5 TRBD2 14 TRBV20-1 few CSASSGGAGETQYF TGCAGTGCTAGTAGCGGGGGGGCTGGGGAGACCCAGTACTTC
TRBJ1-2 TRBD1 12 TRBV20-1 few CSASRGDYGYTF TGCAGTGCCAGCAGGGGGGACTATGGCTACACCTTC
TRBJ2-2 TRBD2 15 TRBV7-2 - CASTPAGVSTGELFF TGTGCCAGCACTCCAGCGGGAGTGTCGACCGGGGAGCTGTTTTTT
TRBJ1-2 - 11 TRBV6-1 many CASSTGRGYTF TGTGCCAGCAGTACAGGGAGGGGCTACACCTTC
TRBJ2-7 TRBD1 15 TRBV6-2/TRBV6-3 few CASSYRQGPPYEQYF TGTGCCAGCAGTTACAGACAGGGACCACCCTACGAGCAGTACTTC
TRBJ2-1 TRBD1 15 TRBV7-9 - CASSLTGVGVNEQFF TGTGCCAGCAGCTTAACAGGGGTTGGCGTGAATGAGCAGTTCTTC
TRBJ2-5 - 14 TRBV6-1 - CASSRTQGTKTQYF TGTGCCAGCAGTCGGACACAGGGTACCAAGACCCAGTACTTC
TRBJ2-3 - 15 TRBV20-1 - CSARRDGVSTDTQYF TGCAGTGCTAGACGGGACGGGGTTAGCACAGATACGCAGTATTTT
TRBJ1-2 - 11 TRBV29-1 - CSVGSLAGYTF TGCAGCGTTGGTTCCCTGGCTGGCTACACCTTC
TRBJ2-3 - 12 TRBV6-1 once CASTLGTDTQYF TGTGCCAGCACGCTCGGCACAGATACGCAGTATTTT
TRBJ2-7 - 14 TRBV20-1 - CSASKRSSPYEQYF TGCAGTGCTAGTAAAAGATCCAGCCCCTACGAGCAGTACTTC
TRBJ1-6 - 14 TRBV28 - CASSLSDGTSPLHF TGTGCCAGCAGTTTATCTGACGGGACTTCACCCCTCCACTTT
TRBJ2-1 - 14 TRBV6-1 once CASSVGGVYNQQFF TGTGCCAGCAGTGTTGGGGGCGTCTACAATCAGCAGTTCTTC
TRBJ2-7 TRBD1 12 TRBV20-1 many CSATTGVYEQYF TGCAGTGCTACGACAGGGGTATACGAGCAGTACTTC
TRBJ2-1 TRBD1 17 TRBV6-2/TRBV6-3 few CASSYPKDRVTYNEQFF TGTGCCAGCAGTTACCCAAAGGACAGGGTAACCTACAATGAGCAGTTCTTC
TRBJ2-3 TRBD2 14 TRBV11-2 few CASSPAGGPGTQYF TGTGCCAGCTCCCCAGCGGGGGGGCCGGGTACGCAGTATTTT
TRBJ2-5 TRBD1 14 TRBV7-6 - CASSYGQGPETQYF TGTGCCAGCAGCTATGGACAGGGCCCAGAGACCCAGTACTTC
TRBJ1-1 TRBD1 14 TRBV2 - CASSYRGGGSEAFF TGTGCCAGCAGTTACAGGGGCGGAGGGTCTGAAGCTTTCTTT